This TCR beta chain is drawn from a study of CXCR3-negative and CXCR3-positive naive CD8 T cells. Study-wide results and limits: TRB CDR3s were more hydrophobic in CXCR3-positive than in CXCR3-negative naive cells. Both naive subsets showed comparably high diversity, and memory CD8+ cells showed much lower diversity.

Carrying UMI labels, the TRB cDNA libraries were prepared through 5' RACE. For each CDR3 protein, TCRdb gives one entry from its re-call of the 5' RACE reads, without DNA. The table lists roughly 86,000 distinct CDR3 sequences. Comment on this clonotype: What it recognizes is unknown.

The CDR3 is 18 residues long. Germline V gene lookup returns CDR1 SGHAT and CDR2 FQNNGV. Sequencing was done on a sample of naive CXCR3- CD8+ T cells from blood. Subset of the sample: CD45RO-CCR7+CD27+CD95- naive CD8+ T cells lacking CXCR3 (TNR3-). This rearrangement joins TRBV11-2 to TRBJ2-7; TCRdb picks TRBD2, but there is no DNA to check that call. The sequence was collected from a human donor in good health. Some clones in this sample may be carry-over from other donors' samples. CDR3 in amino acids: CASSPAWGTSGVTYEQYF.